This T cell receptor beta chain was retrieved from a study of T cells in tumors and immune-related adverse events. Libraries were prepared by immunoSEQ multiplex PCR; TCRdb keeps only in-frame clonotypes and omits some of them. The sample shows 2,000 to 2,500 clones, 83% of them seen only once. The CDR3 length is 14 residues. V was shortened by 5 bases and J by 4 bases, with 13 bases between the two germline ends. Germline V lookup: CDR1 MNHEY, CDR2 SMNVEV (reference sequence). Sequencing used tumor tissue, obtained from a patient treated with anti-PD-1 therapy. The chain has TRBV27 and TRBJ2-3; no reliable D call. The receptor was isolated from a female donor with metastatic renal cell carcinoma. The CDR3 is CASSHPRRSDTQYF. DNA for the CDR3: TGTGCCAGCAGTCACCCCCGCAGATCAGATACGCAGTATTTT.